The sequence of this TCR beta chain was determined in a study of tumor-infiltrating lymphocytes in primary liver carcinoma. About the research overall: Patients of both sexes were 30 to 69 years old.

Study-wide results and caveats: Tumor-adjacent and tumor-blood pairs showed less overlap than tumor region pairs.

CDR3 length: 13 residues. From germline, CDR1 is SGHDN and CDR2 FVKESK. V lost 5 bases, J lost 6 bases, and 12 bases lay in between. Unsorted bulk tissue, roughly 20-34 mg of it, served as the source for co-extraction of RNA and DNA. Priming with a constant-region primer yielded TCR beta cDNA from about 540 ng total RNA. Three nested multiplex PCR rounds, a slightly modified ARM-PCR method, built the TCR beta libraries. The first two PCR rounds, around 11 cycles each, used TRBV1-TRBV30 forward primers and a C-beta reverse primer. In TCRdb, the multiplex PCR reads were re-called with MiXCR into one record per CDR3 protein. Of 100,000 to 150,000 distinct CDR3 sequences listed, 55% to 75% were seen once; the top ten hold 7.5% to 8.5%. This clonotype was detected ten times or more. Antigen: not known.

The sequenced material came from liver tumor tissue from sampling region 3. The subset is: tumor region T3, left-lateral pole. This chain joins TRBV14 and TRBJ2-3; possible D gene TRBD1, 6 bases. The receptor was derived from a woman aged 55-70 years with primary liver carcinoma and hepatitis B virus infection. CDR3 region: CASSGGGPDTQYF. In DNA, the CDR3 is TGTGCCAGCAGCGGGGGCGGGCCCGATACGCAGTATTTT.